This T cell receptor (beta chain) was identified during a study of blood T cell repertoires in COVID-19. Study overall: COVID-19 samples, acute and convalescent, were from the United States, Italy and Spain.

This clone has only one observation. Per the germline V gene, CDR1 is SGHVS and CDR2 is FQNEAQ. The V end lost 3 bases, the J end lost 5 bases, and 11 bases lay between the germline ends. The CDR3 loop spans 14 amino acids. Libraries were prepared by immunoSEQ multiplex PCR; TCRdb keeps only in-frame clonotypes and omits some of them. The profile shows about 170,000 clones, around 80% of them singletons. What was sequenced was PBMCs or T cells enriched from blood (not recorded which). This chain connects TRBV7-8 to TRBJ1-5; D might be TRBD1 (6 bases). The receptor's source is a woman aged 70-85 years in a cohort exposed to, infected with or recovered from COVID-19 (not recorded which). The CDR3 protein is CASSFRGAHQPQHF. CDR3 nucleotide sequence: TGTGCCAGCAGCTTCAGGGGCGCTCATCAGCCCCAGCATTTT.